A single T cell receptor beta chain is shown here with its context. Antigen: not known. The CDR3 does not close with the conserved phenylalanine or tryptophan, likely indicating a read error. The data stem from a study of molecular identifiers for immune sequencing clone quantification. V was clipped by 8 bases and J by 3 bases, with 11 bases between them. CDR1 is MGHDK, CDR2 SYGVNS, per germline. CDR3 length: 14 amino acids. Using its own MiXCR run on the PCR reads, TCRdb lists one record per CDR3 protein. The top ten hold 4% to 5% of the sample, which has around 100,000 distinct CDR3 sequences, roughly a third seen once. Naive CD8 library inputs spanned about 17,000 to 1,100,000 sorted cells and 10%, 30% or 50% RNA. The CD8+CD4-CCR7+CD45RA+ phenotype defined the sorted naive CD8 T cells. The study's findings and limits: The share of molecules held by clones above 20 RNA copies was over 98% in effector cells and under 1% in naive cells.

The chain recombines TRBV25-1 with TRBJ2-6; D is possibly TRBD1 (5 bases). The clonotype was recovered from a human donor in good health. Some libraries in this study had Jurkat cell RNA spiked in. The sequencing sample was made of naive CD8+ T cells from blood, with Jurkat cell RNA spiked in. Subset denoted: FACS-sorted CD8+CD4-CCR7+CD45RA+ naive T cells. CDR3 protein: CASQGVDGANVLTL. The CDR3 DNA is TGTGCCAGCCAAGGGGTAGATGGGGCCAACGTCCTGACTCTC.